This record covers a single T cell receptor beta chain. Then a second PCR, running about 6 to 12 cycles, was carried out with a sample-barcoded 5' primer and a J-beta primer mix. TCRdb re-derived calls from the 5' RACE reads in MiXCR, one entry per CDR3 protein. The repertoire holds some 1 million distinct CDR3 sequences, with under 45% as singletons. This entry comes from a study of blood T cells in healthy people across ages. V lost 0 bases and J lost 10, with 16 bases in between. The CDR3 sequence is 15 residues long. The germline gives CDR1 DFQATT, CDR2 SNEGSKA (reference sequence). Sequenced sample: blood. The chain carries TRBV20-1 and TRBJ1-6; D is ambiguous. This clonotype was obtained from a woman aged 55-70 years in good health. In nucleotides, the CDR3 is TGCAGTGCTAGAGATTGGAGTGTCTCCACATCACCCCTCCACTTT. This encodes CSARDWSVSTSPLHF.